Below are 30 T cell receptor beta chains sequenced from a single sample in a study of a mutant IDH1 vaccine in newly diagnosed glioma. Profiled with immunoSEQ multiplex PCR; TCRdb holds only in-frame clones, not every one. This table has some 87,000 clones, 70% to 90% appearing once. Their recognized antigens are unknown. Documented time point: week 47, end of study. With topical imiquimod, each dose of the vaccine consisted of 300 ug of mutant IDH1 20-mer peptide. Sample: PBMCs, taken from a glioma patient whose treatment included an IDH1 peptide vaccine. Receptor source: a man aged 35 to 55 with glioma.

The CDR3 spells CASSAERGNTGELFF. The CDR3 DNA follows: TGTGCCAGCAGTGCGGAAAGGGGGAACACCGGGGAGCTGTTTTTT. The chain combines TRBV6-1 with TRBJ2-2, with D possibly TRBD1 on 5 matching bases. Trimming removed 4 bases from V and 1 base from J, with 10 bases in between. Germline V gene lookup returns CDR1 MNHNS and CDR2 SASEGT. There are 15 residues in the CDR3.

This sequence joins TRBV4-3 and TRBJ2-1, with 8 nucleotides matching TRBD1. This CDR3 is 17 amino acids long. CDR1 is LGHNA, CDR2 YSLEER, per germline. V lost 1 base to trimming and J lost 2 bases; unmatched junction nucleotides: 7. This CDR3 reads CASSQVTGTGTYNEQFF. The DNA of the CDR3 is TGCGCCAGCAGCCAAGTCACCGGGACAGGTACCTACAATGAGCAGTTCTTC.

This chain connects TRBV11-2 to TRBJ2-5; tentatively, D is TRBD1 (5 bases). With 5 bases removed from V and 7 bases from J, the gap between germline ends came to 8 bases. The CDR3 is made up of 11 amino acids. CDR1 SGHAT and CDR2 FQNNGV come from the germline V gene. CDR3 nucleotide sequence: TGTGCCAGCAGCCCCCAGGGGACCCAGTACTTC. Residues: CASSPQGTQYF. The full variable domain, in which reference TRBV11-2 and TRBJ2-5 provide the parts outside the CDR3, is EAGVAQSPRYKIIEKRQSVAFWCNPISGHATLYWYQQILGQGPKLLIQFQNNGVVDDSQLPKDRFSAERLKGVDSTLKIQPAKLEDSAVYLCASSPQGTQYFGPGTRLLVL.

V gene TRBV2 combines with J gene TRBJ1-1; tentatively, D is TRBD1 (6 bases). The CDR3 is 15 amino acids. Trimming cost V 9 bases and J 1 base, with 18 bases left between them. Germline values: CDR1 SNHLY, CDR2 FYNNEI. CDR3: CAREMGGGANTEAFF. The CDR3 bases are TGTGCCAGGGAAATGGGTGGGGGCGCGAACACTGAAGCTTTCTTT.

This chain uses TRBV28 with TRBJ1-4, with D possibly being TRBD1 (6 bases). The CDR3 sequence is 11 residues long. V lost 7 bases and J 8 bases, leaving 8 bases between the germline ends. Germline V CDR1 and CDR2: MDHEN, SYDVKM. The CDR3 here is CASTGEEKLFF. CDR3 nucleotide sequence: TGTGCCAGCACAGGGGAAGAAAAACTGTTTTTT.

The chain couples TRBV19 to TRBJ2-7; 9 nucleotides match TRBD2. The CDR3 is made up of 17 amino acids. V was pared by 6 bases and J by 2 bases, with 14 bases of the junction left unmatched. CDR1 is LNHDA and CDR2 is SQIVND in the germline V gene (reference sequence). CDR3 in DNA: TGTGCCAGTAGCCCGAGGGGCGGGAGGGGAGCACCCTACGAGCAGTACTTC. Translation gives CASSPRGGRGAPYEQYF.

V and J are TRBV19 and TRBJ1-1; no clear D. This CDR3 has 13 residues. Germline loops: CDR1 LNHDA, CDR2 SQIVND (reference sequence). The ends were cut back, 3 bases at V and 1 base at J, with 6 bases in the middle. The CDR3 DNA is TGTGCCAGTAGTATTTACAGGAACACTGAAGCTTTCTTT. Residues: CASSIYRNTEAFF.

The V gene is TRBV28, the J gene TRBJ1-2, with D unresolved. Germline V gives CDR1 MDHEN, CDR2 SYDVKM. The CDR3 is 12 amino acids. V was clipped by 8 bases and J by 8 bases, with 15 bases between them. The CDR3 region has the DNA TGTGCCAGCCACATACCCGGTGCAGGCTACACCTTC. This codes for CASHIPGAGYTF.

This clone was detected once. This chain uses TRBV25-1 with TRBJ2-2; the match to TRBD1 covers 8 bases. The CDR3 loop spans 18 amino acids. Germline trimming cut 0 bases from V and 7 bases from J; bases unmatched to any gene: 13. Germline V gene sequence: CDR1 MGHDK, CDR2 SYGVNS. The CDR3 DNA follows: TGTGCCAGCAGTGAATACGAGCAGGGGGCATCGGCGGGCGGGGAGCTGTTTTTT. Encoded protein: CASSEYEQGASAGGELFF.

V gene TRBV7-6 combines with J gene TRBJ2-1, with 13 bases fitting TRBD2. Germline CDR1 and CDR2: SGHVS and FNYEAQ. With V trimmed by 4 bases and J by 5 bases, 11 bases remained unmatched. The length of the CDR3 is 18 residues. The CDR3 bases are TGTGCCAGCAGCTCCTGGACTAGCGGGGGATCCCTCCACAATGAGCAGTTCTTC. Encoded protein: CASSSWTSGGSLHNEQFF.

This clone was detected once. V gene TRBV6-4 combines with J gene TRBJ2-1; no reliable D call. The germline CDR1 and CDR2 sequences are MRHNA and SNTAGT. This CDR3 region has 13 residues. The V gene lost 5 bases and the J gene lost 5 bases, with 10 bases spanning the gap. CDR3 nucleotide sequence: TGTGCCAGCAGTCTCGGCTGGGACAATGAGCAGTTCTTC. It yields the protein CASSLGWDNEQFF.

This chain uses TRBV6-5 with TRBJ2-1; D is unclear. The CDR3 totals 10 residues. Trimming pared 5 bases from V and 7 bases from J, leaving 3 bases between. Germline V CDR1 and CDR2: MNHEY, SVGAGI. CDR3 bases: TGTGCCAGCAGTGGGAATGAGCAGTTCTTC. Its protein product is CASSGNEQFF.

The chain employs TRBV29-1 and TRBJ2-7; 7 bases map to TRBD2. In germline, CDR1 is SQVTM, CDR2 ANQGSEA. This CDR3 has 16 amino acids. V gave up 1 base and J gave up 0 bases; unmatched junction bases: 9. The DNA of the CDR3 is TGCAGCGTTGAAGCTCTCAACCCGGGGGGCTCCTACGAGCAGTACTTC. Encoded protein: CSVEALNPGGSYEQYF.

A single count supports this clone. This chain joins TRBV7-6 and TRBJ1-2, with 12 bases matching TRBD1. Losses at the gene ends were 11 bases for V and 4 bases for J; bases not matched to a gene: 5. CDR1 and CDR2 from the germline V gene are SGHVS and FNYEAQ. The CDR3 is 13 amino acids. CDR3 sequence (DNA): TGTGCCTGGGGACAGGGGGCGGGCTATGGCTACACCTTC. As protein: CAWGQGAGYGYTF.

This clone was detected a few times. V gene TRBV28 combines with J gene TRBJ2-3; TRBD2 agrees at 8 bases. V lost 6 bases to trimming and J lost 13 bases; unmatched junction nucleotides: 21. The germline V gene has CDR1 MDHEN and CDR2 SYDVKM. This CDR3 spans 16 amino acids. CDR3 nucleotide sequence: TGTGCCAGCAGCCCTCGTGGACTAGCAATCGGTCCATGGGAGTATTTT. Protein sequence: CASSPRGLAIGPWEYF. The full variable domain, with the rest looked up from reference TRBV28 and TRBJ2-3, is DVKVTQSSRYLVKRTGEKVFLECVQDMDHENMFWYRQDPGLGLRLIYFSYDVKMKEKGDIPEGYSVSREKKERFSLILESASTNQTSMYLCASSPRGLAIGPWEYFGPGTRLTVL.

V usage is TRBV4-1 and J usage is TRBJ2-1; 8 bases are a match to TRBD2. The V gene end was trimmed by 0 bases and the J gene end by 4 bases; junction bases not matched to a gene: 5. CDR3 length: 16 amino acids. Germline lookup yields CDR1 MGHRA and CDR2 YSYEKL. CDR3 DNA sequence: TGCGCCAGCAGCCAAGAGGTAGCGGGAAGGTACAATGAGCAGTTCTTC. Its translation: CASSQEVAGRYNEQFF.

This clone has at least ten counts. The rearrangement joins TRBV6-1 to TRBJ2-2; 12 nucleotides match TRBD2. The trim removed 2 bases at V and 6 bases at J, leaving 1 base unmatched. In germline, CDR1 is MNHNS, CDR2 SASEGT. This CDR3 is built from 15 residues. The CDR3 protein is CASSELAGGPGELFF. The CDR3 nucleotides read TGTGCCAGCAGTGAACTAGCGGGGGGGCCCGGGGAGCTGTTTTTT.

V is TRBV7-2 and J is TRBJ2-2, with D possibly being TRBD1 (5 bases). V dropped 5 bases and J dropped 7 bases, with 17 bases sitting between them. The CDR3 has 15 residues. The germline V gene encodes CDR1 SGHTA and CDR2 FQGNSA. CDR3 sequence reads: CASSLGPGYDGELFF. For the CDR3, the DNA is TGTGCCAGCAGCCTAGGGCCAGGGTATGACGGGGAGCTGTTTTTT.

V gene TRBV5-6 combines with J gene TRBJ2-7, with 9 positions matching TRBD1. CDR3 length equals 13 residues. Looked up from germline, CDR1 is SGHDT and CDR2 is YYEEEE. The V and J ends lost 3 bases and 7 bases, in that order; junction bases with no gene match: 5. The CDR3 region has the DNA TGTGCCAGCAGCTGGACAGGGGTGGGGGAGCAGTACTTC. Residues: CASSWTGVGEQYF.

The J gene is TRBJ1-1, the V gene TRBV13; 8 bases fit TRBD1. The V segment lost 6 bases and the J segment 3 bases; nucleotides outside the gene matches: 6. This CDR3 comprises 14 residues. Germline CDR1 PRHDT, CDR2 FYEKMQ (reference sequence). This CDR3 reads CASRTTGGDTEAFF. The CDR3 region has the DNA TGTGCCAGCAGAACAACAGGGGGAGACACTGAAGCTTTCTTT.

The V gene is TRBV5-6, the J gene TRBJ1-1; a possible D gene is TRBD1 (5 bases). V shed 3 bases and J shed 4 bases, with 10 bases lying between them. This CDR3 is 13 amino acids long. The germline V gene encodes CDR1 SGHDT and CDR2 YYEEEE. The DNA for the CDR3 is TGTGCCAGCAGCTGGGATGGGGGCACTGAAGCTTTCTTT. This encodes CASSWDGGTEAFF.

V and J are TRBV5-6 and TRBJ2-7, with TRBD2 as a possible D gene (5 bases). The CDR3 covers 13 residues. The V end was cut by 5 bases, the J end by 4 bases, with 13 bases between. Germline CDR1 reads SGHDT; CDR2 reads YYEEEE. For the CDR3, the DNA is TGTGCCAGCAGTCCCGGGGTTCGGTACGAGCAGTACTTC. This gives the protein CASSPGVRYEQYF.

This sequence joins TRBV11-2 and TRBJ2-2, with 12 bases aligning to TRBD2. J gave up 0 bases and V 6 bases, and 8 bases lay outside the gene matches. Germline V gene lookup returns CDR1 SGHAT and CDR2 FQNNGV. CDR3 length equals 18 residues. CDR3 coding DNA: TGTGCCAGCAGGCCGGGGACTAGCGGGCCCCCGAACACCGGGGAGCTGTTTTTT. It is translated as CASRPGTSGPPNTGELFF.

This clone was found once. V usage is TRBV28 and J usage is TRBJ2-5, with D possibly matching TRBD2 (7 bases). Trimming shortened V by 6 bases and J by 2 bases, and 13 bases separated the two germline ends. CDR3 length equals 14 residues. CDR1 MDHEN and CDR2 SYDVKM come from the germline V gene. Here the CDR3 DNA reads TGTGCCAGCAGAGGCGGGGGCTATCAAGAGACCCAGTACTTC. Amino acids: CASRGGGYQETQYF.

The J gene is TRBJ2-1, the V gene TRBV28; possibly TRBD1 or TRBD2 for D (6 bases each). Germline CDR1 is MDHEN and CDR2 is SYDVKM. The CDR3 loop spans 14 amino acids. Trimming took off 6 bases at V and 7 bases at J, with 16 bases between the two ends. The CDR3 DNA sequence: TGTGCCAGCAGAAGCGAGGGGGGTAGAAATGAGCAGTTCTTC. It specifies CASRSEGGRNEQFF.

The rearrangement joins TRBV5-1 to TRBJ1-1; D call uncertain. This CDR3 has 14 residues. Germline CDR1 SGHRS, CDR2 YFSETQ. Trimming removed 1 base from V and 0 bases from J, with 7 bases in between. The CDR3 DNA reads TGCGCCAGCAGCTTGAACGGAATGAACACTGAAGCTTTCTTT. Encoded protein: CASSLNGMNTEAFF.

This clone has only a few counts. CDR3 sequence (DNA): TGTGCCTGGAATGGGGGCACCACTGAAGCTTTCTTT. It yields the protein CAWNGGTTEAFF. This sequence joins TRBV30 and TRBJ1-1; D possibly corresponds to TRBD1 (6 bases). Between the trimmed V and J ends, which lost 4 bases and 4 bases, there was a span of 10 bases. The CDR3 length is 12 residues. Looked up from germline, CDR1 is GTSNPN and CDR2 is SVGIG (reference sequence).

This chain joins TRBV18 and TRBJ1-4; D unresolved. The CDR3 spans 14 residues. Looked up from germline, CDR1 is KGHSH and CDR2 is LQKENI. V lost 5 bases, J lost 0 bases, and 7 bases lay in between. CDR3 loop: CASSSRPTNEKLFF. CDR3 in DNA: TGTGCCAGCTCATCCCGCCCAACTAATGAAAAACTGTTTTTT.

This chain uses TRBV7-2 with TRBJ2-5; no clear D. The germline V gene has CDR1 SGHTA and CDR2 FQGNSA. The CDR3 has 13 residues. With 4 bases removed from V and 3 bases from J, the gap between germline ends came to 9 bases. The CDR3 region has the DNA TGTGCCAGCAGCTACGGTGGAGAAGAGACCCAGTACTTC. Translation gives CASSYGGEETQYF.

The chain links TRBV5-6 to TRBJ1-6; 7 bases agree with TRBD1. Germline assignment: CDR1 SGHDT and CDR2 YYEEEE. V lost 0 bases, J lost 4 bases, and 1 base stayed unmatched. The CDR3 spans 15 residues. This CDR3 reads CASSLGQGYNSPLHF. The CDR3 coding sequence is TGTGCCAGCAGCTTGGGACAGGGTTATAATTCACCCCTCCACTTT.